This TCR beta chain was documented in a study of response to subunit inactivated influenza vaccine. Study-wide results and limits: The authors proposed limited new T cell recruitment per seasonal influenza vaccination.

A remark on this clonotype: The antigen is undetermined.

TCRdb re-called the RT-PCR reads with MiXCR, one entry per CDR3 protein. The sample records around 320,000 distinct CDR3 sequences, over 20% being singletons. The CDR3 runs to 13 residues. Trimming pared 1 base from V and 7 bases from J, leaving 8 bases between. From germline, CDR1 is LGHNA and CDR2 YSLEER. The source was PBMCs from blood, collected 21 months after vaccination. This sequence was found in a man aged 50 to 69 who received an inactivated influenza vaccine. The rearrangement links TRBV4-3 to TRBJ1-5; unclear D gene. As DNA, the CDR3 is TGCGCCAGCAGCCAAGTCGCGTGGCAGCCCCAGCATTTT. This sequence encodes CASSQVAWQPQHF.